A single sample is the source of the 30 T cell receptor beta chains below, sequenced in a study of T cells in Graves' hyperthyroidism and ophthalmopathy. Regions amplified from RNA transcripts were the TCR beta CDR3 regions. HTBI primers were the set used in a first-round RT-PCR of the TCR CDR3. Each CDR3 protein is one row after TCRdb ran MiXCR on the multiplex PCR reads. The sample consists of 500,000 to 650,000 distinct CDR3 sequences, roughly 15% of them appearing once. The sample comprised blood. The receptors were gathered from a woman aged 45-60 years with Graves' ophthalmopathy.

This clonotype was seen at least ten times. This chain links TRBV29-1 with TRBJ2-5; 11 bases fit TRBD2. Trimming removed 6 bases from V and 2 bases from J; junction bases left unmatched: 8. This CDR3 region has 15 residues. From germline, CDR1 is SQVTM and CDR2 ANQGSEA. CDR3 sequence: CSVPGLAGFQETQYF. The CDR3 DNA is TGCAGCGTCCCCGGACTAGCGGGTTTTCAAGAGACCCAGTACTTC.

This clonotype was recorded at least ten times. CDR3 amino acids: CASSFYSGKAEAFF. In DNA form, the CDR3 reads TGTGCCAGCAGCTTTTATTCAGGGAAGGCTGAAGCTTTCTTT. The chain carries TRBV7-2 and TRBJ1-1; D perhaps matches TRBD1 (5 bases). CDR3 size: 14 residues. Germline CDR1 is SGHTA and CDR2 is FQGNSA. Trimming removed 3 bases from V and 6 bases from J, with 14 bases in between.

This clonotype showed up just a few times. Written as DNA, the CDR3 is TGTGCCAGCAAACAGACAGACACTGAAGCTTTCTTT. It encodes CASKQTDTEAFF. This chain links TRBV28 with TRBJ1-1; a weak D match, TRBD1 (5 bases). CDR1 is MDHEN and CDR2 is SYDVKM in the germline V gene. The CDR3 consists of 12 residues. Between the trimmed V and J ends, which lost 7 bases and 3 bases, there was a span of 9 bases.

This clonotype has more than one count but fewer than ten. The chain carries TRBV6-1 and TRBJ2-7; 13 bases are shared with TRBD2. Trimming took 6 bases from V and 2 from J; bases not matched to a gene: 13. CDR1 is MNHNS and CDR2 is SASEGT in the germline V gene. The CDR3 is 18 amino acids. In nucleotides, the CDR3 is TGTGCCAGCAGATGGACTAGCGGGAGTGATTATGGAGCCTACGAGCAGTACTTC. Amino acids: CASRWTSGSDYGAYEQYF.

This clonotype was counted between two and nine times. This chain connects TRBV6-1 to TRBJ2-7, with D possibly called TRBD1 or TRBD2 (5 bases each). Germline V lookup: CDR1 MNHNS, CDR2 SASEGT. The CDR3 spans 17 residues. Trimming removed 5 bases from V and 2 bases from J, with 22 bases in between. The CDR3 is CASSSFSGTAGPYEQYF. The CDR3 region has the DNA TGTGCCAGCAGTTCATTCTCCGGGACCGCAGGTCCCTACGAGCAGTACTTC.

This clonotype showed up just a few times. V is TRBV4-3 and J is TRBJ2-7, with D maybe TRBD1 (5 bases). There are 15 residues in the CDR3. V lost 0 bases to trimming and J lost 2 bases, with 11 bases between them. The germline V gene has CDR1 LGHNA and CDR2 YSLEER. CDR3: CASSQDWTSTYEQYF. The DNA of the CDR3 is TGCGCCAGCAGCCAAGATTGGACATCCACCTACGAGCAGTACTTC.

The table lists this clonotype with many counts. The V call is TRBV5-1, the J call TRBJ2-3; TRBD2 matches at 7 bases. The junction had 10 bases not matched to a gene; V was cut back by 5 bases and J by 4 bases. The CDR3 runs to 15 residues. Germline V gene lookup returns CDR1 SGHRS and CDR2 YFSETQ. Here the CDR3 reads CASREAGAGSDTQYF. The CDR3 region has the DNA TGCGCCAGCAGAGAGGCGGGAGCGGGATCAGATACGCAGTATTTT.

This chain links TRBV28 with TRBJ1-3; perhaps TRBD1 as D (5 bases). Germline CDR1 is MDHEN and CDR2 is SYDVKM. The CDR3 loop spans 13 amino acids. Between the trimmed V and J ends, which lost 5 bases and 8 bases, there was a span of 13 bases. CDR3 sequence reads: CASSGARVHTIYF. CDR3 nucleotide sequence: TGTGCCAGCAGTGGCGCCAGGGTTCACACCATATATTTT.

This clonotype was observed at least ten times. The CDR3 sequence: CASSLRAGTGGGETQYF. The CDR3 DNA follows: TGTGCCAGCAGCTTACGCGCGGGGACAGGGGGCGGAGAGACCCAGTACTTC. This sequence joins TRBV7-2 and TRBJ2-5; 12 bases line up with TRBD1. The CDR3 has 17 amino acids. V trimming: 2 bases; J trimming: 4 bases; junction bases outside the gene matches: 8. Germline-derived CDR1 and CDR2 are SGHTA and FQGNSA.

V and J are TRBV12-3 or TRBV12-4 and TRBJ2-1, with 8 bases matching TRBD2. With 6 bases clipped from V and 7 bases from J, the junction kept 11 bases outside the gene matches. The CDR3 is 15 amino acids. The DNA of the CDR3 is TGTGCCAGCAGGTCCATGGGGACTAGGCAAAATGAGCAGTTCTTC. It is translated as CASRSMGTRQNEQFF.

Note on this clonotype: Given a much more abundant clone one base away, this may be a read error. CDR3 residues: CASSYQWGARGRDSGETQYF. The CDR3 DNA follows: TGTGCCAGCAGCTACCAGTGGGGGGCCCGGGGACGTGACTCGGGGGAGACCCAGTACTTC. The J gene is TRBJ2-5, the V gene TRBV28; D may be TRBD1 or TRBD2 (6 bases each). The CDR3 length is 20 residues. Germline CDR1 and CDR2: MDHEN and SYDVKM. Trimming pared 6 bases from V and 5 bases from J, leaving 34 bases between. The whole variable domain, filled in from reference TRBV28 and TRBJ2-5, reads DVKVTQSSRYLVKRTGEKVFLECVQDMDHENMFWYRQDPGLGLRLIYFSYDVKMKEKGDIPEGYSVSREKKERFSLILESASTNQTSMYLCASSYQWGARGRDSGETQYFGPGTRLLVL.

This clonotype was seen ten or more times. V is TRBV3-1 and J is TRBJ2-7, with a weak D call TRBD2 (6 bases). Looked up from germline, CDR1 is LGHDT and CDR2 is YNNKEL (reference sequence). There are 14 residues in the CDR3. V lost 5 bases, J lost 3 bases, and 14 bases lay in between. The CDR3 nucleotides read TGTGCCAGCAGCTTCCGACTAGGCTACTACGAGCAGTACTTC. Its translation is CASSFRLGYYEQYF.

This clonotype was detected many times. The chain has TRBV20-1 and TRBJ2-7, with D unclear. The V gene lost 0 bases and the J gene lost 4 bases, with 10 bases spanning the gap. The CDR3 length is 13 residues. In germline, CDR1 is DFQATT, CDR2 SNEGSKA (reference sequence). The CDR3 nucleotides are TGCAGTGCTAGAGACCTCCCCGGGTACGAGCAGTACTTC. Its protein is CSARDLPGYEQYF.

This clonotype came up a few times. This chain links TRBV28 with TRBJ1-4; the match to TRBD1 covers 8 bases. From germline, CDR1 is MDHEN and CDR2 SYDVKM. After removal of 6 bases from V and 1 base from J, the junction contained 4 bases not matched to a gene. The CDR3 spans 15 residues. Here the CDR3 DNA reads TGTGCCAGCAGAGAGGACAGGGTAACTAATGAAAAACTGTTTTTT. Protein sequence: CASREDRVTNEKLFF.

This clonotype was recorded at least ten times. The genes are TRBV27 and TRBJ2-2; 9 bases line up with TRBD2. Germline values: CDR1 MNHEY, CDR2 SMNVEV (reference sequence). The length of the CDR3 is 17 residues. Trimming cost V 2 bases and J 6 bases; bases outside gene matches: 10. The CDR3, as DNA: TGTGCCAGCAGTTTAAAGGCTAGCGGGACCCAGGCCGGGGAGCTGTTTTTT. Translating it yields CASSLKASGTQAGELFF.

The table lists this clonotype with many counts. This chain uses TRBV5-8 with TRBJ1-1, with D unresolved. The germline V gene has CDR1 SGHTS and CDR2 YDEGEE. With 1 base removed from V and 0 bases from J, the gap between germline ends came to 13 bases. This CDR3 spans 16 amino acids. The CDR3 sequence: CASSLRKQSLNTEAFF. The CDR3 bases are TGTGCCAGCAGCTTGCGGAAACAAAGTCTGAACACTGAAGCTTTCTTT.

The CDR3 DNA sequence: TGTGCCAGCAGTTACCCCACTAGCGGGAGCTACGAGCAGTACTTC. As protein: CASSYPTSGSYEQYF. This chain joins TRBV6-6 and TRBJ2-7; 11 bases are a match to TRBD2. Per germline, CDR1 MNHNY and CDR2 SVGAGI (reference sequence). The junction had 3 bases not matched to a gene; V was cut back by 2 bases and J by 3 bases. CDR3 length: 15 residues.

This clonotype was seen more than once but under ten times. The chain links TRBV12-3 or TRBV12-4 to TRBJ1-5; D unresolved. Trimming shortened V by 2 bases and J by 0 bases, and 5 bases separated the two germline ends. This CDR3 is built from 14 residues. For the CDR3, the DNA is TGTGCCAGCAGTTTACGCCTTAGCAATCAGCCCCAGCATTTT. Amino acids: CASSLRLSNQPQHF.

This chain uses TRBV29-1 with TRBJ2-5, with 12 bases that match TRBD2. The CDR3 runs to 13 residues. Germline assignment: CDR1 SQVTM and CDR2 ANQGSEA. V lost 8 bases to trimming and J lost 5 bases; unmatched junction nucleotides: 6. The CDR3 nucleotides are TGCAGCCCCGGGGGACTAGCGGGTGAGACCCAGTACTTC. It is translated as CSPGGLAGETQYF.

This clonotype was counted many times. The V gene is TRBV2, the J gene TRBJ2-3, with 12 bases lining up with TRBD2. This CDR3 has 16 amino acids. CDR1 and CDR2 (germline): SNHLY, FYNNEI. V dropped 6 bases and J dropped 5; count of bases not matched to a gene: 9. CDR3 region: CASRPLAGGKRDTQYF. The CDR3 DNA reads as TGTGCCAGCAGACCGCTAGCGGGAGGGAAAAGAGATACGCAGTATTTT.

The sample holds a few counts of this clonotype. The chain employs TRBV19 and TRBJ2-1; D might be TRBD1 (6 bases). The CDR3 sequence is 13 residues long. The V end was cut by 1 base, the J end by 9 bases, with 10 bases between. CDR1 and CDR2 (germline): LNHDA, SQIVND (reference sequence). CDR3 loop: CASSIGDISEQFF. DNA for the CDR3: TGTGCCAGTAGTATAGGGGACATATCTGAGCAGTTCTTC.

This clonotype occurred many times. The chain couples TRBV7-6 to TRBJ2-3; no clear D. The V gene's germline CDR1 is SGHVS and CDR2 FNYEAQ. Trimming left V 1 base short and J 4 bases short, with 6 bases between. The CDR3 runs to 13 residues. CDR3 sequence (DNA): TGTGCCAGCAGCTTAGTTTTCTCAGATACGCAGTATTTT. It translates to CASSLVFSDTQYF.

This clonotype was observed a handful of times. The J gene is TRBJ2-7, the V gene TRBV5-1, with D hard to call. The germline V and J ends were trimmed by 0 bases and 6 bases, with 16 bases remaining between them. The length of the CDR3 is 15 residues. Germline CDR1 is SGHRS and CDR2 is YFSETQ. CDR3 coding DNA: TGCGCCAGCAGCTTGGAAGTTAGCAAGGTTGGCGAGCAGTACTTC. It codes for CASSLEVSKVGEQYF.

The chain employs TRBV24-1 and TRBJ1-2; TRBD1 matches 7 bases. CDR1 KGHDR and CDR2 SFDVKD come from the germline V gene. CDR3 length: 13 amino acids. V was pared by 4 bases and J by 4 bases, with 2 bases of the junction left unmatched. This chain's CDR3 is CATSEGGGYGYTF. CDR3 bases: TGTGCCACCAGTGAAGGGGGCGGCTATGGCTACACCTTC.

This clonotype was seen at least ten times. J is TRBJ2-1 and V is TRBV28; 8 nucleotides align to TRBD2. The germline V gene has CDR1 MDHEN and CDR2 SYDVKM. V shed 8 bases, J shed 7 bases, and the junction held 22 bases outside the gene matches. CDR3 length: 18 amino acids. The CDR3 nucleotides are TGTGCCAGCTTGGCTGTCGGTGGCCTCGGCGGGAGGAGGAATGAGCAGTTCTTC. Protein: CASLAVGGLGGRRNEQFF.

This rearrangement joins TRBV5-4 to TRBJ1-4, with 11 bases identical to TRBD1. This CDR3 has 16 amino acids. The germline CDR1 and CDR2 sequences are SGHNT and YYREEE (reference sequence). The trim removed 3 bases at V and 7 bases at J, leaving 8 bases unmatched. The CDR3 spells CASSSGTGGLGEKLFF. In nucleotides, the CDR3 is TGTGCCAGCAGCTCCGGGACAGGGGGGCTAGGTGAAAAACTGTTTTTT. Drawing the rest from reference TRBV5-4 and TRBJ1-4, the complete variable domain is ETGVTQSPTHLIKTRGQQVTLRCSSQSGHNTVSWYQQALGQGPQFIFQYYREEENGRGNFPPRFSGLQFPNYSSELNVNALELDDSALYLCASSSGTGGLGEKLFFGSGTQLSVL.

About this clonotype itself: Given a much more abundant clone one base away, this may be a read error. V gene TRBV27 combines with J gene TRBJ2-3, with 9 bases matching TRBD2. In germline, CDR1 is MNHEY, CDR2 SMNVEV (reference sequence). The CDR3 has 15 residues. Here the CDR3 reads CANSSPGLAGDTQYF. The CDR3 nucleotides read TGTGCCAACAGTTCCCCGGGACTAGCAGGAGATACGCAGTATTTT.

In regard to this clonotype: A much larger clone is a single base away; this may be a read error. For the CDR3, the DNA is TGTGCCAGCAGCGAAGGGGACAGGGGGAGGTACGAGCAGTTCTTC. Protein: CASSEGDRGRYEQFF. The chain combines TRBV27 with TRBJ2-1, with TRBD1 matching 11 bases. Germline CDR1 is MNHEY and CDR2 is SMNVEV (reference sequence). J was trimmed by 10 bases and V by 6 bases; bases with no gene match: 11. This CDR3 has 15 residues.

Many counts were recorded for this clonotype. The CDR3 region has the DNA TGTGCTAGTGGTTTGGTACTAGGGACAGGGGATAACACTGAAGCTTTCTTT. This gives the protein CASGLVLGTGDNTEAFF. The chain combines TRBV12-5 with TRBJ1-1, with TRBD1 matching over 10 bases. This CDR3 is built from 17 residues. V lost 0 bases, J lost 2 bases, and 6 bases stayed unmatched. Per germline, CDR1 LGHNT and CDR2 FRNRAP. The full variable domain, with the rest looked up from reference TRBV12-5 and TRBJ1-1, is DARVTQTPRHKVTEMGQEVTMRCQPILGHNTVFWYRQTMMQGLELLAYFRNRAPLDDSGMPKDRFSAEMPDATLATLKIQPSEPRDSAVYFCASGLVLGTGDNTEAFFGQGTRLTVV.

At least ten counts were recorded for this clonotype. The chain combines TRBV12-3 or TRBV12-4 with TRBJ2-2; 8 bases are shared with TRBD1. The CDR3 is made up of 14 amino acids. Germline trimming cut 8 bases from V and 2 bases from J; bases unmatched to any gene: 4. CDR3 nucleotides: TGTGCCAGCCTGACAGGGGTTAACACCGGGGAGCTGTTTTTT. Translation: CASLTGVNTGELFF.